These 11 T cell receptor beta chains came from one sample sequenced in a study of blood T cell repertoires in COVID-19. The repertoire was sequenced with immunoSEQ multiplex PCR; TCRdb's copy has only in-frame clones and lacks some. The repertoire has 130,000 to 150,000 clones, 87% of them found once; the top ten carry over 0.85%. Sample: peripheral blood. These receptors originate from a woman aged 45-60 years with acute or convalescent COVID-19.

The chain couples TRBV7-9 to TRBJ1-5, with D possibly matching TRBD1 (6 bases). Germline CDR1 reads SEHNR; CDR2 reads FQNEAQ (reference sequence). The V gene lost 5 bases and the J gene lost 6 bases, with 14 bases spanning the gap. CDR3 length equals 14 residues. CDR3 DNA: TGTGCCAGCAGCCCCTCGACAGGCCGTCAGCCCCAGCATTTT. The encoded protein is CASSPSTGRQPQHF. The full variable domain, completed using reference TRBV7-9 and TRBJ1-5, is DTGVSQNPRHKITKRGQNVTFRCDPISEHNRLYWYRQTLGQGPEFLTYFQNEAQLEKSRLLSDRFSAERPKGSFSTLEIQRTEQGDSAMYLCASSPSTGRQPQHFGDGTRLSIL.

Notes on this clone: The same CDR3 also results from other DNA sequences found in this sample. V gene TRBV24-1 combines with J gene TRBJ2-3, with a possible D match to TRBD1 (6 bases). Germline loops: CDR1 KGHDR, CDR2 SFDVKD. The V gene lost 3 bases and the J gene lost 2 bases, with 8 bases spanning the gap. This CDR3 region has 14 residues. The CDR3 is CATSDPGVTDTQYF. The CDR3 DNA is TGTGCCACCAGTGATCCAGGGGTCACAGATACGCAGTATTTT.

The chain carries TRBV2 and TRBJ2-7; TRBD1 is a possible D gene (5 bases). Germline V gene sequence: CDR1 SNHLY, CDR2 FYNNEI. CDR3 size: 12 residues. The V and J ends lost 2 bases and 4 bases respectively, with 6 bases between them. CDR3 in amino acids: CASSESGYEQYF. CDR3 nucleotides: TGTGCCAGCAGTGAATCAGGGTACGAGCAGTACTTC. The entire variable domain, with the rest obtained from reference TRBV2 and TRBJ2-7, is as follows: EPEVTQTPSHQVTQMGQEVILRCVPISNHLYFYWYRQILGQKVEFLVSFYNNEISEKSEIFDDQFSVERPDGSNFTLKIRSTKLEDSAMYFCASSESGYEQYFGPGTRLTVT.

The chain has TRBV11-2 and TRBJ1-2, with 8 positions matching TRBD1. This CDR3 contains 14 residues. Unmatched junction bases numbered 8, after V lost 5 bases and J lost 6 bases. Germline CDR1 reads SGHAT; CDR2 reads FQNNGV. The CDR3 sequence: CASSPSGQGHGYTF. CDR3 nucleotides: TGTGCCAGCAGCCCCTCCGGACAGGGACATGGCTACACCTTC. Complete variable domain (other parts from reference TRBV11-2 and TRBJ1-2): EAGVAQSPRYKIIEKRQSVAFWCNPISGHATLYWYQQILGQGPKLLIQFQNNGVVDDSQLPKDRFSAERLKGVDSTLKIQPAKLEDSAVYLCASSPSGQGHGYTFGSGTRLTVV.

This chain links TRBV10-3 with TRBJ2-3; TRBD2 agrees at 14 bases. Germline CDR1 is ENHRY and CDR2 is SYGVKD. The CDR3 spans 16 residues. V shed 6 bases, J shed 4 bases, and the junction held 6 bases outside the gene matches. The CDR3 nucleotides read TGTGCCATCAGACCCGGACTAGCGGGGGGAGCAGATACGCAGTATTTT. Protein: CAIRPGLAGGADTQYF.

The chain links TRBV5-4 to TRBJ1-6, with D hard to call. V gave up 4 bases and J gave up 3 bases, with 8 bases separating them. Germline CDR1 SGHNT, CDR2 YYREEE (reference sequence). The CDR3 has 14 amino acids. CDR3 sequence: CASSLDGYNSPLHF. The DNA for the CDR3 is TGTGCCAGCAGCCTGGACGGCTATAATTCACCCCTCCACTTT.

The DNA of the CDR3 is TGTGCCAGCAGTGAAGGCAGGGCTGGCAATGAGCAGTTCTTC. Encoded protein: CASSEGRAGNEQFF. This sequence joins TRBV6-1 and TRBJ2-1, with D perhaps matching TRBD1 (5 bases). This CDR3 region has 14 residues. V was trimmed by 1 base and J by 6 bases, leaving 10 bases between them. Germline CDR1 and CDR2: MNHNS and SASEGT.

V gene TRBV15 combines with J gene TRBJ2-1, with 13 bases matching TRBD2. The CDR3 spans 19 residues. CDR1 is LNHNV, CDR2 YYDKDF, per germline (reference sequence). The trim removed 1 base at V and 0 bases at J, leaving 6 bases unmatched. CDR3 sequence reads: CATSRAGLAGSSSYNEQFF. The CDR3 DNA reads as TGTGCCACCAGCAGAGCGGGACTAGCGGGATCGAGCTCCTACAATGAGCAGTTCTTC.

The V gene is TRBV5-1, the J gene TRBJ2-3; the match to TRBD2 covers 8 bases. This CDR3 region has 16 residues. Germline-derived CDR1 and CDR2 are SGHRS and YFSETQ. With 0 bases clipped from V and 7 bases from J, the junction kept 10 bases outside the gene matches. The CDR3 coding sequence is TGCGCCAGCAGCTTGGTTACTAGCGGAATTGGAAATACGCAGTATTTT. Residues: CASSLVTSGIGNTQYF.

This clone was recorded only once. This chain joins TRBV19 and TRBJ2-7; 8 nucleotides align to TRBD1. The J segment lost 5 bases and the V segment lost 4 bases, leaving 7 bases of the junction unmatched. This CDR3 has 14 amino acids. From germline, CDR1 is LNHDA and CDR2 SQIVND (reference sequence). CDR3 amino acids: CASSKTGVLHEQYF. As DNA, the CDR3 is TGTGCCAGTAGTAAGACAGGGGTTCTACACGAGCAGTACTTC.

V usage is TRBV19 and J usage is TRBJ1-1; D may be TRBD1 (6 bases). V lost 6 bases to trimming and J lost 4 bases, with 15 bases between them. From germline, CDR1 is LNHDA and CDR2 SQIVND (reference sequence). The CDR3 has 14 amino acids. In nucleotides, the CDR3 is TGTGCCAGTAGGAGGGGAACAGGGCCCACTGAAGCTTTCTTT. Amino acids: CASRRGTGPTEAFF.